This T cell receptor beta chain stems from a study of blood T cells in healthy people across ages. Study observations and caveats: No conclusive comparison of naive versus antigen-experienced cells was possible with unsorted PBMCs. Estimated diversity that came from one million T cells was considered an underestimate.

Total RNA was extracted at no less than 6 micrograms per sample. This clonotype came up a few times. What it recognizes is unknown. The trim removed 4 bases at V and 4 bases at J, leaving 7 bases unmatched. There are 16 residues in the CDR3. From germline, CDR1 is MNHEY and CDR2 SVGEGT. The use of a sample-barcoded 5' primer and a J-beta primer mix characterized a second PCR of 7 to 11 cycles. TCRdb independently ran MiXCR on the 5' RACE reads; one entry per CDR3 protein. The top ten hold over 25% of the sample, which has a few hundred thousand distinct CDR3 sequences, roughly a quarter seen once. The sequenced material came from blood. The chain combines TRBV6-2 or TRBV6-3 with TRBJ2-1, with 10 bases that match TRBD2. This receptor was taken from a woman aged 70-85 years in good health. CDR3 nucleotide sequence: TGTGCCAGCAGTTCTCTACTAGCGGGACCGTACAATGAGCAGTTCTTC. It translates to CASSSLLAGPYNEQFF.